This T cell receptor (beta chain) was documented in a study of cytomegalovirus exposure and HLA in healthy donors. The primer mix had 60 Vbeta and 13 Jbeta primers. Produced via immunoSEQ multiplex PCR; TCRdb's table is partial and in-frame only. The table records 160,000 or so clones, approximately 88% of them present only once. Regarding this clone: The antigen remains unidentified.

Notes on the study in general: Earlier results showed most TCR beta V segments being productive about 90% or about 30% of the time. Researchers reported in a later analysis that a missense DCLRE1C variant was tied to TCR beta V- and J-gene trimming. The authors excluded some V segments, including TRBV6-2 and TRBV6-3, as indistinguishable.

The germline V and J ends were trimmed by 6 bases and 4 bases, with 13 bases remaining between them. The CDR3 has 13 residues. Per germline, CDR1 SGHDT and CDR2 YYEEEE. The sequence was collected from a woman younger than 35 in good health and CMV-seronegative. The specimen was PBMCs. The chain combines TRBV5-6 with TRBJ1-2; D is possibly TRBD1 (5 bases). CDR3 DNA: TGTGCCAGCACGACAGAAGGTGGCTATGGCTACACCTTC. It codes for CASTTEGGYGYTF.